The 9 T cell receptor beta chains given below trace back to one sample, sequenced in a study of T cell responses to AZD1222 COVID-19 vaccine. Repertoires were generated with immunoSEQ multiplex PCR, while TCRdb's copy carries only in-frame clones and drops some. The sample lists 89,000 or so clones; under 95% were seen once. The sample was peripheral blood, taken 28 days after the second AZD1222 dose. The receptors derive from an adult who received the AZD1222 COVID-19 vaccine.

J is TRBJ1-2 and V is TRBV28, with TRBD1 matching 7 bases. V lost 7 bases and J lost 8; bases outside the gene matches: 19. The CDR3 runs to 16 residues. Germline V gives CDR1 MDHEN, CDR2 SYDVKM. CDR3 region: CASTMGQTPRAFGYTF. CDR3 DNA sequence: TGTGCCAGCACCATGGGACAGACCCCTCGGGCTTTCGGCTACACCTTC.

To note about this clone: At one of its ends the junction is not consistent with the germline gene, which may arise from a read error. The genes are TRBV28 and TRBJ1-1; TRBD1 might be the D (5 bases). The CDR3 is 12 amino acids. In germline, CDR1 is MDHEN, CDR2 SYDVKM. The CDR3 is CVSRGTNTEAFF. The CDR3 coding sequence is TGTGTCAGCCGGGGGACTAACACTGAAGCTTTCTTT.

The chain employs TRBV29-1 and TRBJ2-7; 13 bases are shared with TRBD2. Trimming took 4 bases from V and 3 from J; bases not matched to a gene: 9. Germline CDR1 SQVTM, CDR2 ANQGSEA. The CDR3 sequence is 16 residues long. In DNA form, the CDR3 reads TGCAGCGTTGCGACAACTAGCGGGAGGGGGGTCTACGAGCAGTACTTC. It encodes CSVATTSGRGVYEQYF.

The V gene is TRBV6-5, the J gene TRBJ1-1, with 10 nucleotides matching TRBD1. Trimming at V came to 6 bases and at J to 7 bases, leaving 2 bases not matched to a gene. The CDR3 totals 12 residues. Per germline, CDR1 MNHEY and CDR2 SVGAGI. CDR3 nucleotides: TGTGCCAGCAGGCGGGACAGGGGTGAAGCTTTCTTT. It codes for CASRRDRGEAFF.

V gene TRBV20-1 combines with J gene TRBJ2-7, with D maybe TRBD2 (6 bases). The CDR3 totals 16 residues. The V gene lost 3 bases and the J gene lost 4 bases, with 22 bases spanning the gap. From germline, CDR1 is DFQATT and CDR2 SNEGSKA (reference sequence). The CDR3: CSASHTGTAQGYEQYF. CDR3 DNA sequence: TGCAGTGCTAGTCATACCGGGACTGCCCAGGGTTACGAGCAGTACTTC.

This chain connects TRBV27 to TRBJ1-5; D unresolved. Deletions cut 3 bases from V and 0 bases from J, with 15 bases between. The CDR3 runs to 17 residues. Per the germline V gene, CDR1 is MNHEY and CDR2 is SMNVEV (reference sequence). The CDR3: CASSLPASLYSNQPQHF. CDR3 coding DNA: TGTGCCAGCAGTTTGCCGGCCTCCTTATATAGCAATCAGCCCCAGCATTTT.

The table lists this clone with a count of one. The chain combines TRBV6-6 with TRBJ1-1; D gene uncertain. The germline V and J ends were trimmed by 0 bases and 6 bases, with 8 bases remaining between them. CDR1 MNHNY and CDR2 SVGAGI come from the germline V gene (reference sequence). The CDR3 consists of 13 residues. The CDR3: CASSYSRSPEAFF. The CDR3 DNA reads as TGTGCCAGCAGTTACTCGCGGAGCCCTGAAGCTTTCTTT.

The chain uses TRBV28 and TRBJ2-2; D call uncertain. V lost 5 bases, J lost 2 bases, and 6 bases lay in between. Germline V gene lookup returns CDR1 MDHEN and CDR2 SYDVKM. There are 13 residues in the CDR3. The CDR3: CASSPPNTGELFF. The CDR3 DNA reads TGTGCCAGCAGTCCCCCCAACACCGGGGAGCTGTTTTTT.

This chain uses TRBV19 with TRBJ2-2, with 8 bases fitting TRBD2. J was trimmed by 5 bases and V by 9 bases; bases with no gene match: 8. The CDR3 consists of 14 residues. Germline V gene data show CDR1 as LNHDA and CDR2 as SQIVND (reference sequence). The CDR3 protein is CASSAGGRTGELFF. CDR3 DNA sequence: TGTGCCAGCTCCGCGGGGGGTCGAACCGGGGAGCTGTTTTTT. Together with reference TRBV19 and TRBJ2-2, the CDR3 gives the full variable domain: DGGITQSPKYLFRKEGQNVTLSCEQNLNHDAMYWYRQDPGQGLRLIYYSQIVNDFQKGDIAEGYSVSREKKESFPLTVTSAQKNPTAFYLCASSAGGRTGELFFGEGSRLTVL.